This T cell receptor beta chain derives from a study of shared clonotypes between healthy human individuals. Study-wide results and limits: Expectations were that clonotype sharing among donors would be affected by sequencing depth.

Donors were healthy HIV-negative adults without recent acute infections or vaccinations. In the case of this clone: As yet, its antigen is unknown.

Trimming removed 5 bases from V and 0 bases from J; junction bases left unmatched: 4. CDR3 length: 16 residues. The V gene's germline CDR1 is SGHAT and CDR2 FQDESV (reference sequence). An even split of each subset's genomic DNA across several immunoSEQ plates was performed. Sequencing of unsorted PBMC DNA was carried out using ten immunoSEQ deep assay plates. Some clones are missing from TCRdb's copy, which holds only in-frame ones; the method was immunoSEQ multiplex PCR. The sample lists about 470,000 clones; roughly 77% were seen once. This receptor was taken from a woman aged 40 to 55 in good health. Some clones in this sample may be carry-over from other donors' samples. The sequenced sample consisted of PBMCs. The chain joins TRBV11-1 to TRBJ2-4; TRBD2 aligns across 10 bases. CDR3 protein: CASSHSGGLAKNIQYF. CDR3 coding DNA: TGTGCCAGCAGCCATAGCGGGGGGTTAGCCAAAAACATTCAGTACTTC. The full variable domain, rest sourced from reference TRBV11-1 and TRBJ2-4, is EAEVAQSPRYKITEKSQAVAFWCDPISGHATLYWYRQILGQGPELLVQFQDESVVDDSQLPKDRFSAERLKGVDSTLKIQPAELGDSAMYLCASSHSGGLAKNIQYFGAGTRLSVL.